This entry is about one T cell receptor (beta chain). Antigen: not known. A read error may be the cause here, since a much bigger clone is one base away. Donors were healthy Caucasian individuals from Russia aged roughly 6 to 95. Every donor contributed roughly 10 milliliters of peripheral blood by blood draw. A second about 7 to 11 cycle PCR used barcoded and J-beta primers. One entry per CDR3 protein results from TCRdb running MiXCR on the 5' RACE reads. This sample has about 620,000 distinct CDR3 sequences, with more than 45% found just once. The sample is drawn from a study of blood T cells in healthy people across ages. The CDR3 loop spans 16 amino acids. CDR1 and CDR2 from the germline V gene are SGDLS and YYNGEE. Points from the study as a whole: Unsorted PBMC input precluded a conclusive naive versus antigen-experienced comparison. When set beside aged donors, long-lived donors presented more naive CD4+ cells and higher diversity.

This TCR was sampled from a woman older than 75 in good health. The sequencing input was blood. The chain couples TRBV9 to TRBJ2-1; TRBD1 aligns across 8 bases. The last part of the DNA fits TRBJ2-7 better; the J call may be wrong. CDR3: CASSARGQATYNEQYF. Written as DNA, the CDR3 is TGTGCCAGCAGCGCTAGGGGACAGGCCACCTACAATGAGCAGTACTTC.